The T cell receptor beta chain under discussion was sequenced for a study of CXCR3-negative and CXCR3-positive naive CD8 T cells. Findings and limits, study-wide: Comparison of naive cells showed more hydrophobic TRB CDR3s in CXCR3-positive than in CXCR3-negative naive cells.

There are 13 residues in the CDR3. The germline V gene encodes CDR1 DFQATT and CDR2 SNEGSKA (reference sequence). UMI-tagged TRB cDNA libraries were built via 5' RACE. Following a re-call of the 5' RACE reads, TCRdb has one entry per CDR3 protein and lacks DNA. Its clone listing holds about 150,000 distinct CDR3 sequences. Turning to this clonotype: The antigen is unknown.

A CD45RO-CCR7+CD27+CD95- profile was what naive CD8+ T cells displayed. This clonotype originated in a human donor in good health. Some clones in this sample may be carry-over from other donors' samples. Sequencing input: naive CXCR3+ CD8+ T cells from blood. Documented subset: CD45RO-CCR7+CD27+CD95- naive CD8+ T cells expressing CXCR3 (TNR3+). The chain uses TRBV20-1 and TRBJ2-1; TCRdb outputs TRBD1, but without DNA this stays unchecked. CDR3 residues: CSARDPDKGEQFF.